This TCR beta chain was identified during a study of T cell responses to AZD1222 COVID-19 vaccine. Sequencing used immunoSEQ multiplex PCR; TCRdb keeps in-frame clones, though not all of them. The sample has some 130,000 clones; approximately 91% are singletons. The germline V and J ends were trimmed by 0 bases and 8 bases, with 7 bases remaining between them. This CDR3 contains 13 residues. Germline assignment: CDR1 MNHEY and CDR2 SMNVEV (reference sequence). The chain uses TRBV27 and TRBJ2-2; D is perhaps TRBD2 (6 bases). The origin of this receptor is an adult in good health. The source material was peripheral blood, sampled on day 0 of AZD1222 vaccination. CDR3 nucleotide sequence: TGTGCCAGCAGTTTATCGGGAGGTGGGGAGCTGTTTTTT. This codes for CASSLSGGGELFF.